This entry concerns a single T cell receptor beta chain. No antigen is known for it. Assay used: immunoSEQ multiplex PCR; TCRdb lists only in-frame clones, some missing. Here the sample spans under 70,000 clones, over 75% being singletons. This sample was taken from a study of identifying expanded T cells in peripheral blood. The V and J ends lost 2 bases and 2 bases respectively, with 7 bases between them. The germline V gene encodes CDR1 SGHTA and CDR2 FQGTGA. The CDR3 extends over 14 amino acids. Study-level results: Over around two and four weeks, about 16 and 19 clones changed, versus 1.2 between replicates.

This chain joins TRBV7-3 and TRBJ2-1; tentative D call: TRBD1 (5 bases). The source material was blood. This receptor was taken from a person aged 18 to 70 in good health. Here the CDR3 DNA reads TGTGCCAGCAGCTTACAGGGCCCCTACAATGAGCAGTTCTTC. This gives the protein CASSLQGPYNEQFF.